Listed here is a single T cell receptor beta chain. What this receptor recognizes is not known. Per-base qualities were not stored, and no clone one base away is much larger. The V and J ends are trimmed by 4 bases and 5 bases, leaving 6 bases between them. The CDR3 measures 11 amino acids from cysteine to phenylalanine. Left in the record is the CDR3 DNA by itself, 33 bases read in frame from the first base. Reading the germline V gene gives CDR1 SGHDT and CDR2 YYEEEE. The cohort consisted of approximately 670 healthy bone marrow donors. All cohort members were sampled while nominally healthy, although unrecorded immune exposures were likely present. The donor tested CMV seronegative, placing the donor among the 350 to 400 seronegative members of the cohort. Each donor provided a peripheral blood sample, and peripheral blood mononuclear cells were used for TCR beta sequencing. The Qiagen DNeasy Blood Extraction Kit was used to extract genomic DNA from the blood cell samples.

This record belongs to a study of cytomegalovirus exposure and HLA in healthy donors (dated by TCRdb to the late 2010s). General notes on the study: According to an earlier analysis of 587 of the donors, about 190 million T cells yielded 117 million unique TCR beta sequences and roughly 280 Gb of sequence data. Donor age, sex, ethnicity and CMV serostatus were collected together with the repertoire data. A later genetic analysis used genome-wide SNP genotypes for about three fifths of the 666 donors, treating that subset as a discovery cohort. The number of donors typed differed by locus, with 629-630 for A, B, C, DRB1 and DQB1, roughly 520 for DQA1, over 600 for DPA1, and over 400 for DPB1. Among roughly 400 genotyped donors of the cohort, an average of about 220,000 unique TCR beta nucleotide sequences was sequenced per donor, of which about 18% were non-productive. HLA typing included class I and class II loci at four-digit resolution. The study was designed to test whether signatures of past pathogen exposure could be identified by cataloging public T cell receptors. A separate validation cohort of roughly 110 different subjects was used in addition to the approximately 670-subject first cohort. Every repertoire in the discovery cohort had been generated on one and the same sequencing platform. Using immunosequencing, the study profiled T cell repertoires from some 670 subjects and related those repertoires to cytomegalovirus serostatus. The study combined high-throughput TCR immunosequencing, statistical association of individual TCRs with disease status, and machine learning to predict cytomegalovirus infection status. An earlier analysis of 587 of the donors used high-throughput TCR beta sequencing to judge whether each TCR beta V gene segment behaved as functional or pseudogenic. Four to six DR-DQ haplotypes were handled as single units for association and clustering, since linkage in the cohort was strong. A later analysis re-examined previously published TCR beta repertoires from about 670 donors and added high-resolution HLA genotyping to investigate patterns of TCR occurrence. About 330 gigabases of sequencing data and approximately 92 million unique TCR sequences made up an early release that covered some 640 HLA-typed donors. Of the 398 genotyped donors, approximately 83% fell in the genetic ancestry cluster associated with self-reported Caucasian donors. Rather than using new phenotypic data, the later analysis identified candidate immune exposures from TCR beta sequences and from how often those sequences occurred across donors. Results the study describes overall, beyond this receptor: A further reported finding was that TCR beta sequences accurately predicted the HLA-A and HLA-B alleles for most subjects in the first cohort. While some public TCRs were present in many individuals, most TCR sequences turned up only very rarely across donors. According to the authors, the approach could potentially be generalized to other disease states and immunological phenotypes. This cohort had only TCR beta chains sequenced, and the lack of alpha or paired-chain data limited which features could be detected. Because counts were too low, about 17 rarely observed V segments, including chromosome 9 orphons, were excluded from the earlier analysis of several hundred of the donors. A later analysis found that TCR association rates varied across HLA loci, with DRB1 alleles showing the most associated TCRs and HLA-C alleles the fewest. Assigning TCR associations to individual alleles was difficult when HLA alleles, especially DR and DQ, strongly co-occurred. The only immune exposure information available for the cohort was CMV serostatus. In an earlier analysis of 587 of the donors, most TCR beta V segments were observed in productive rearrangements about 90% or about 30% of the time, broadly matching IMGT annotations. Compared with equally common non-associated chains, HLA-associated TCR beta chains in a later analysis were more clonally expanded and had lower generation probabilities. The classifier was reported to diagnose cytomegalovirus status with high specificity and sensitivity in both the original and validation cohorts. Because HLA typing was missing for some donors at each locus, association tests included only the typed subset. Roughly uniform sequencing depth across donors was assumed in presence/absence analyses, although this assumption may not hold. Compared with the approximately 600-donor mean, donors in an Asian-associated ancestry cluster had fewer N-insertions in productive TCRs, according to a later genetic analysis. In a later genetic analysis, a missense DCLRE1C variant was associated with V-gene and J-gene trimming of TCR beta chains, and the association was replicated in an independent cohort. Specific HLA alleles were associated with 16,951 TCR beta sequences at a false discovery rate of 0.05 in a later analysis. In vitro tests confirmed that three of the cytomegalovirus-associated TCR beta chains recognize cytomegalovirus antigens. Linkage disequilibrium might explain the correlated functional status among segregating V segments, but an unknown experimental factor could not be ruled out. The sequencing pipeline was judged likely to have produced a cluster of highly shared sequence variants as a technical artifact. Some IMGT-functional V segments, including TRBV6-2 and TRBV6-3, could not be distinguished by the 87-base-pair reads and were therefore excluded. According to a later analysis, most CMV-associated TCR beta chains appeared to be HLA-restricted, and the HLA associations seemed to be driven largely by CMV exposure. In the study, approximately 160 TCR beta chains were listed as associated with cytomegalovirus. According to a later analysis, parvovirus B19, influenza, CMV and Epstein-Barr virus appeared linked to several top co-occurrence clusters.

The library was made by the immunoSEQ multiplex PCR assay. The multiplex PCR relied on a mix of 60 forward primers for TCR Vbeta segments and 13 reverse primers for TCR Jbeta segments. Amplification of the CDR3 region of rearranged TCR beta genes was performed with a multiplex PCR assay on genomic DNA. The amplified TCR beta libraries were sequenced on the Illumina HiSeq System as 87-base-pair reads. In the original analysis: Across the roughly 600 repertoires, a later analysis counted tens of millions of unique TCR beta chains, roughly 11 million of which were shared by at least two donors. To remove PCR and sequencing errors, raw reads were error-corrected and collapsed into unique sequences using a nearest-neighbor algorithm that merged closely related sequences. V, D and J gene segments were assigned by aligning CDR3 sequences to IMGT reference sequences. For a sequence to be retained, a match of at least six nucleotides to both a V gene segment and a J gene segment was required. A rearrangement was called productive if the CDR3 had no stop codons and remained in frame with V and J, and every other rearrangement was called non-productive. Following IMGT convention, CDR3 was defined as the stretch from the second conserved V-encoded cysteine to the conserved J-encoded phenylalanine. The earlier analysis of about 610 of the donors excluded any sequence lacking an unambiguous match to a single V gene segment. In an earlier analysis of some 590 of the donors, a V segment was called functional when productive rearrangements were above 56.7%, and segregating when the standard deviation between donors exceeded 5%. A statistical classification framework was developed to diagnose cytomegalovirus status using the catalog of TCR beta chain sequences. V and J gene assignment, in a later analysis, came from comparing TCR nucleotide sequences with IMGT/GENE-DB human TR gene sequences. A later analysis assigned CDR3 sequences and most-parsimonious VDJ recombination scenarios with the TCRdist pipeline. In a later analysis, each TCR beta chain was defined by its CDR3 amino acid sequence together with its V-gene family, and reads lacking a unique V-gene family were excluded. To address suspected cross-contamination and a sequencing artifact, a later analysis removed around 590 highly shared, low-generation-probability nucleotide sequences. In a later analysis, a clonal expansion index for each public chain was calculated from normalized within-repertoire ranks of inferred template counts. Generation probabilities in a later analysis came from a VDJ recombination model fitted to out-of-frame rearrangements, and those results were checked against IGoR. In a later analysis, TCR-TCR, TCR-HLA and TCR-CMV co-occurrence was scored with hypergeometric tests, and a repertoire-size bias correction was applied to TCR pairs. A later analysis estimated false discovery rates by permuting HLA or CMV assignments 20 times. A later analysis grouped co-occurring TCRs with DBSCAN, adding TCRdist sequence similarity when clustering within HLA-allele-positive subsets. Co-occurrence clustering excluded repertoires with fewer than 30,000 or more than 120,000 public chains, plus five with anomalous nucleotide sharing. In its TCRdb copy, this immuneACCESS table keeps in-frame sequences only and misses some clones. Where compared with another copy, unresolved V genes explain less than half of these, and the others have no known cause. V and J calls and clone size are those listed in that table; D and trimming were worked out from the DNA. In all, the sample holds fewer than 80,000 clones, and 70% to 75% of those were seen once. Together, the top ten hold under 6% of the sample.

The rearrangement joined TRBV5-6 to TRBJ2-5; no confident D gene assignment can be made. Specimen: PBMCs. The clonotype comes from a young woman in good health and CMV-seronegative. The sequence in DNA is TGTGCCAGCAGCCTCTACGAGACCCAGTACTTC. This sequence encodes CASSLYETQYF.